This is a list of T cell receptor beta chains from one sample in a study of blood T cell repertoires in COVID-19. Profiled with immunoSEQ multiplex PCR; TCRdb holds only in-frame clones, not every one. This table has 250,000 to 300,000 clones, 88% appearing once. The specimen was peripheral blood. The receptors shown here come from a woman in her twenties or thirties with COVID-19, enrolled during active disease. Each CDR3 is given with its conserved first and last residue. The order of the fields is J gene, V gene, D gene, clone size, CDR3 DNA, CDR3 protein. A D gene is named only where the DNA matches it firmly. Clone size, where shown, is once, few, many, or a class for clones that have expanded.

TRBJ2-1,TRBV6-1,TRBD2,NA,TGTGCCAGCAGTGAAGCAGGCAGGGGAAGCGGGAGCTACAATGAGCAGTTCTTC,CASSEAGRGSGSYNEQFF
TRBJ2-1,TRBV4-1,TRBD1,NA,TGCGCCAGCAGCCGACCGACAGGGGGCTTGGTTGAGCAGTTCTTC,CASSRPTGGLVEQFF
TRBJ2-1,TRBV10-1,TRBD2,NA,TGCGCCAGCAGTGTGACTAGCGGAAATTACAATGAGCAGTTCTTC,CASSVTSGNYNEQFF
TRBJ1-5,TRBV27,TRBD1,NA,TGTGCCAGCCAAGCTACCCCGGGACAGGGGAGCCTTAGCAATCAGCCCCAGCATTTT,CASQATPGQGSLSNQPQHF
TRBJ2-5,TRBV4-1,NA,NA,TGCGCCAGCAGCCAAGGACAGTACCAAGAGACCCAGTACTTC,CASSQGQYQETQYF
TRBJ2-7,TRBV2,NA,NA,TGTGCCAGCAGTGCGGGGTTCTCCTACGAGCAGTACTTC,CASSAGFSYEQYF
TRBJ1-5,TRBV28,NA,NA,TGTGCCAGCAGCCCTCCCGAGAGCAATCAGCCCCAGCATTTT,CASSPPESNQPQHF
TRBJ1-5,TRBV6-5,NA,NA,TGTGCCAGCAGTTACCCGCCCGGGGGGGGACAGCCCCAGCATTTT,CASSYPPGGGQPQHF
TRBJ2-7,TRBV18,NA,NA,TGTGCCAGCTCTACCGGGACTTTCTACGAGCAGTACTTC,CASSTGTFYEQYF
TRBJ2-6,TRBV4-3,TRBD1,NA,TGCGCCAGCAGCCAAGTCCCCTCCGGGACAGGGGGCTCTGGGGCCAACGTCCTGACTTTC,CASSQVPSGTGGSGANVLTF
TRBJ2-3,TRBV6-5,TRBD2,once,TGTGCCAGCACGGACCGGACTAGTTCGGATACGCAGTATTTT,CASTDRTSSDTQYF
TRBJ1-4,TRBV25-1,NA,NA,TGTGCCAGCAGTGAATGGTGGGGCGAAAAACTGTTTTTT,CASSEWWGEKLFF
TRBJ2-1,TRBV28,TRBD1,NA,TGTGCCAGCATAAGGACAGGGGGCTCCTACAATGAGCAGTTCTTC,CASIRTGGSYNEQFF
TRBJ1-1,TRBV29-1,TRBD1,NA,TGCAGCATCCTCAGGGGGCTGAACACTGAAGCTTTCTTT,CSILRGLNTEAFF
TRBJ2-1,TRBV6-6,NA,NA,TGTGCCAGCAGTTACACTAATGAGCAGTTCTTC,CASSYTNEQFF
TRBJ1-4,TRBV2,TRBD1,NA,TGTGCCAGCAGTAACGGACAGGGCAATGAAAAACTGTTTTTT,CASSNGQGNEKLFF
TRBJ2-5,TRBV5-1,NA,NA,TGCGCCAGCAGCCCCGGGGAGTTAGGGGAGACCCAGTACTTC,CASSPGELGETQYF
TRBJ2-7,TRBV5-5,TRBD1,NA,TGTGCCAGCAGCCCCAGAACGAAGGACAGGGGCTACGAGCAGTACTTC,CASSPRTKDRGYEQYF
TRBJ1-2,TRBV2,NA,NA,TGTGCCAGCAGAGGGTGGAGGGATCGGGGCTACACCTTC,CASRGWRDRGYTF
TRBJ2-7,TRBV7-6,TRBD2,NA,TGTGCCAGCAGCCCCGGGACTAGCGGGAGCGTCTACGAGCAGTACTTC,CASSPGTSGSVYEQYF
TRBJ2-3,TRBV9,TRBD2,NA,TGTGCCAGCAGCGTAGGACTAGCGGGAGGAGGGGGGACAGATACGCAGTATTTT,CASSVGLAGGGGTDTQYF
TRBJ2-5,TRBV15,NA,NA,TGTGCCACCAGCAGAGAAAAGGCGGGTACTCTTACTCAAGAGACCCAGTACTTC,CATSREKAGTLTQETQYF
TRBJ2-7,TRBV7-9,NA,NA,TGTGCCAGCAGCCCGTCATGGGGGGAGGAGGACTACGAGCAGTACTTC,CASSPSWGEEDYEQYF
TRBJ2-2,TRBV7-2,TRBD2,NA,TGTGCCAGCAGCTTAGGGACTAGCGGGAGGCTGGGGGAGCTGTTTTTT,CASSLGTSGRLGELFF
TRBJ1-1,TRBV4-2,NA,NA,TGTGCCAGCAGCCCGAGGCCCTTACAGAACACTGAAGCTTTCTTT,CASSPRPLQNTEAFF
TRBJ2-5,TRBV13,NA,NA,TGTGCCAGCAGCTCTCGGACGGGGAAGGAGACCCAGTACTTC,CASSSRTGKETQYF
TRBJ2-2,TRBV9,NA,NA,TGTGCCAGCAGCAACACCCCGAACACCGGGGAGCTGTTTTTT,CASSNTPNTGELFF
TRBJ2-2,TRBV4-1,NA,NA,TGCGCCAGCAGCCCCAGGAAGGACACCGGGGAGCTGTTTTTT,CASSPRKDTGELFF
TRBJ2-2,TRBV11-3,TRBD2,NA,TGTGCCAGCAGCCCCGGGACTAGCGGCTACACCGGGGAGCTGTTTTTT,CASSPGTSGYTGELFF
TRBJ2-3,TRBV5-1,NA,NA,TGCGCCAGCACCCAAGGGGCAGCCAGCACAGATACGCAGTATTTT,CASTQGAASTDTQYF
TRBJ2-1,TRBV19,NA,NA,TGTGCCAGTAGTATTCGGCAGGGGGGACTAGGAGGGGATACTGAGCAGTTCTTC,CASSIRQGGLGGDTEQFF
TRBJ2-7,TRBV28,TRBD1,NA,TGTGCCAGCAGTTTAGGGGACAGACCATACGAGCAGTACTTC,CASSLGDRPYEQYF
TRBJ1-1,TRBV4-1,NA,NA,TGCGCCAGCAGCCAAGAATGGTTCGGGTTTATGAACACTGAAGCTTTCTTT,CASSQEWFGFMNTEAFF
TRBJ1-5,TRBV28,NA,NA,TGTGCCAGCAGTCATCCGGGTTGGGAGAATCAGCCCCAGCATTTT,CASSHPGWENQPQHF
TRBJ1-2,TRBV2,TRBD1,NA,TGTGCCAGCAGCCGACAGGGACTTGACGGCTACACCTTC,CASSRQGLDGYTF
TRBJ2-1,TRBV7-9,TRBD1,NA,TGTGCCAGCAGCTTAAAGGGACAGGGAGAGCAGTTCTTC,CASSLKGQGEQFF
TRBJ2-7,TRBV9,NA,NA,TGTGCAAGCAGTATGGGGGGGCTGTCCTACGAGCAGTACTTC,CASSMGGLSYEQYF
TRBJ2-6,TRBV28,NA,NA,TGTGCCAGCAGTCGAGTGCAGGGTGGTGGGGCCAACGTCCTGACTTTC,CASSRVQGGGANVLTF
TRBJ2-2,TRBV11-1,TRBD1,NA,TGTGCCAGCAGCTTGACACAGGGGGACACCGGGGAGCTGTTTTTT,CASSLTQGDTGELFF
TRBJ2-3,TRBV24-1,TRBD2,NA,TGTGCCACCAGTGATTTAACGGGGAGGGCCCCAGATACGCAGTATTTT,CATSDLTGRAPDTQYF
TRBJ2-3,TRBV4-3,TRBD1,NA,TGCGCCAGCAGCTCAACCGACAGGGCACTCACAGATACGCAGTATTTT,CASSSTDRALTDTQYF
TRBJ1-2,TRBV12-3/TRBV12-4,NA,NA,TGTGCCAGCAGTGTTACAGGGTATGGCTACACCTTC,CASSVTGYGYTF
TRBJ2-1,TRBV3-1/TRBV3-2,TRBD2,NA,TGTGCCAGCAACGGGAGGGTAGGCGAGCAGTTCTTC,CASNGRVGEQFF
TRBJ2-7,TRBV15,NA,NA,TGTGCCACCAGCAGAGTGCCTAGCGTCAGTGGCGGGCAGTACTTC,CATSRVPSVSGGQYF
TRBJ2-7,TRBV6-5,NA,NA,TGTGCCAGCAGTAGGGGGTCCTACGAGCAGTACTTC,CASSRGSYEQYF
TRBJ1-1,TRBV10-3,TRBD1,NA,TGTGCCATCAGTGATCCGGACAGGGGGCCTGGCACTGAAGCTTTCTTT,CAISDPDRGPGTEAFF
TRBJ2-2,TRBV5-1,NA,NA,TGCGCCAGCAGCTTGGTCCTCACCGGGGAGCTGTTTTTT,CASSLVLTGELFF
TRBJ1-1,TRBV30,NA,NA,TGTGCCTGGGCTGGGGGCCTAGAAGCTTTCTTT,CAWAGGLEAFF
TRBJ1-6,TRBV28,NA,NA,TGTGCCAGCAGTTTCGCGACAGCCTATAATTCACCCCTCCACTTT,CASSFATAYNSPLHF
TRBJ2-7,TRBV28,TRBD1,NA,TGTGCCAGCAGCACGAACGCCGGGACAGGGGACTTC,CASSTNAGTGDF
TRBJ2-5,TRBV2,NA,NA,TGTGCCAGCAGTGACCGGGAGACCCAGTACTTC,CASSDRETQYF
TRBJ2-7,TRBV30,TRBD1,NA,TGTGCCTGGAGTATGGGACAGTTCTACGAGCAGTACTTC,CAWSMGQFYEQYF
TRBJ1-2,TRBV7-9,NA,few,TGTGCCAGCAGCTTCGGGGGAGCCCCAGGCTATGGCTACACCTTC,CASSFGGAPGYGYTF